Described below is a single T cell receptor beta chain sequence and its context. One base away lies a much larger clone, so this may be a sequencing read error. This sample stems from a study of blood T cells in healthy people across ages. A second PCR of 7 to 11 cycles used a sample-barcoded 5' primer and a J-beta primer mix. A 12-random-nucleotide template-switch adaptor tagged each cDNA molecule. TCRdb ran MiXCR on the 5' RACE reads and lists one entry per CDR3 protein. Counted here are about 700,000 distinct CDR3 sequences, about 34% occurring once; the ten biggest clones make up roughly 15%. The CDR3 is 19 residues long. Germline CDR1 SGHRS, CDR2 YFSETQ. Per sample, extraction of total RNA gave at least 5.5 micrograms in every case.

What was sequenced was blood. This TCR was sampled from a woman of 80 years or more in good health. The V and J genes are TRBV5-1 and TRBJ2-1, with 13 bases matching TRBD2. The J call is doubtful: the DNA matches TRBJ2-7 better. The CDR3 DNA reads as TGCGCCAGCAGCTTGGCTGGGACTAGCGGGGTCCGCTCCTACAATGAGCAGTACTTC. Protein sequence: CASSLAGTSGVRSYNEQYF.